Presented here are 28 T cell receptor beta chains from one specimen sequenced in a study of cytomegalovirus exposure and HLA in healthy donors. PCR used 60 Vbeta primers and 13 Jbeta primers. The repertoire was sequenced with immunoSEQ multiplex PCR; TCRdb's copy has only in-frame clones and lacks some. The table has 90,000 to 150,000 clones, 75% to 80% seen once; the top ten hold roughly 3.1%. Input material: PBMCs. Every receptor here comes from a woman under 40 in good health and CMV-seropositive.

The J gene is TRBJ2-7, the V gene TRBV5-5; D unclear. Looked up from germline, CDR1 is SGHKS and CDR2 is YYEKEE (reference sequence). The CDR3 runs 15 residues. V was trimmed by 0 bases and J by 0 bases, leaving 10 bases between them. The CDR3 region has the DNA TGTGCCAGCAGCTTGGCCCCAGGTGGCTCCTACGAGCAGTACTTC. This gives the protein CASSLAPGGSYEQYF.

This chain connects TRBV4-1 to TRBJ2-5; possibly TRBD2 for D (6 bases). Germline assignment: CDR1 MGHRA and CDR2 YSYEKL. Deletions cut 4 bases from V and 1 base from J, with 10 bases between. The CDR3 covers 14 residues. The CDR3 sequence: CASSPGTFQETQYF. The CDR3 bases are TGCGCCAGCAGCCCCGGGACTTTCCAAGAGACCCAGTACTTC.

V gene TRBV28 combines with J gene TRBJ1-5; D may be TRBD1 (5 bases). CDR3 length equals 18 residues. Trimming stripped 2 bases from V and 1 base from J, with 18 bases between. CDR1 and CDR2 from the germline V gene are MDHEN and SYDVKM. The CDR3, as DNA: TGTGCCAGCAGTTTAATGTCTGCAGGGCTCGGCAGCAATCAGCCCCAGCATTTT. This sequence encodes CASSLMSAGLGSNQPQHF.

The gene calls are TRBV10-3 and TRBJ2-7, with D perhaps TRBD1 (6 bases). Germline V lookup: CDR1 ENHRY, CDR2 SYGVKD. The length of the CDR3 is 15 residues. Trimming stripped 2 bases from V and 2 bases from J, with 13 bases between. The CDR3 coding sequence is TGTGCCATCAGTGAGAGAAGGACAGAGACCTACGAGCAGTACTTC. This sequence encodes CAISERRTETYEQYF.

The chain recombines TRBV29-1 with TRBJ1-1; possible D gene TRBD1, 5 bases. The CDR3 covers 14 residues. Germline V gene data show CDR1 as SQVTM and CDR2 as ANQGSEA. V lost 1 base and J 0 bases, leaving 9 bases between the germline ends. In nucleotides, the CDR3 is TGCAGCGTTGAAGGTGGGACTTTGAACACTGAAGCTTTCTTT. It yields the protein CSVEGGTLNTEAFF.

V and J are TRBV6-1 and TRBJ2-7; 7 bases map to TRBD2. The germline V gene has CDR1 MNHNS and CDR2 SASEGT. After removal of 4 bases from V and 0 bases from J, the junction contained 3 bases not matched to a gene. This CDR3 region has 14 residues. The chain's CDR3 is CASSVGGFSYEQYF. CDR3 bases: TGTGCCAGCAGTGTGGGGGGGTTCTCCTACGAGCAGTACTTC.

This clone was recorded a few times. The rearrangement uses TRBV29-1 and TRBJ2-5; TRBD2 agrees at 7 bases. CDR3 length: 16 amino acids. Germline lookup yields CDR1 SQVTM and CDR2 ANQGSEA. J was trimmed by 2 bases and V by 8 bases; bases with no gene match: 17. CDR3 sequence (DNA): TGCAGCTTCACGTCCCCTAGCGGAGGGAGACAAGAGACCCAGTACTTC. This gives the protein CSFTSPSGGRQETQYF.

This chain links TRBV28 with TRBJ2-3; no clear D gene. The V and J ends lost 6 bases and 0 bases respectively, with 16 bases between them. Germline assignment: CDR1 MDHEN and CDR2 SYDVKM. This CDR3 spans 16 amino acids. The CDR3 loop is CASSSRPSVSTDTQYF. CDR3 bases: TGTGCCAGCAGCTCCAGGCCCTCCGTCAGCACAGATACGCAGTATTTT.

This clone was picked up a small number of times. The chain employs TRBV6-1 and TRBJ2-7, with D uncertain. Trimming shortened V by 7 bases and J by 4 bases, and 20 bases separated the two germline ends. The V gene's germline CDR1 is MNHNS and CDR2 SASEGT. The CDR3 is 15 amino acids. CDR3: CASIPSPGPDYEQYF. DNA of the CDR3: TGTGCCAGCATTCCGAGTCCAGGTCCGGATTACGAGCAGTACTTC.

This chain uses TRBV6-5 with TRBJ2-3, with 7 bases that match TRBD2. Trimming took 6 bases from V and 8 from J; bases not matched to a gene: 14. Germline values: CDR1 MNHEY, CDR2 SVGAGI. CDR3 size: 15 residues. The CDR3 spells CASSPSSGGKSTQYF. The CDR3 bases are TGTGCCAGCAGCCCAAGTTCCGGGGGGAAGAGTACGCAGTATTTT.

This sequence joins TRBV6-6 and TRBJ2-1, with D unresolved. The germline V gene encodes CDR1 MNHNY and CDR2 SVGAGI (reference sequence). The ends were cut back, 6 bases at V and 9 bases at J, with 12 bases in the middle. This CDR3 has 12 amino acids. The CDR3 spells CASRLLGSEQFF. The CDR3 coding sequence is TGTGCCAGCAGACTCCTAGGAAGTGAGCAGTTCTTC.

The gene calls are TRBV18 and TRBJ2-4, with 8 bases identical to TRBD1. The CDR3 runs 16 residues. The V gene end was trimmed by 2 bases and the J gene end by 9 bases; junction bases not matched to a gene: 12. Germline CDR1 reads KGHSH; CDR2 reads LQKENI. The CDR3 sequence: CASSPISGGDRSIQYF. The DNA for the CDR3 is TGTGCCAGCTCACCAATATCAGGGGGCGATCGGAGCATTCAGTACTTC.

This clone was found once. This rearrangement joins TRBV4-1 to TRBJ2-3; weak D call: TRBD1 (5 bases). Per germline, CDR1 MGHRA and CDR2 YSYEKL. The CDR3 is made up of 16 amino acids. V lost 1 base, J lost 2 bases, and 13 bases lay in between. The CDR3 loop is CASSQVGRGFTDTQYF. The CDR3 bases are TGCGCCAGCAGCCAAGTTGGAAGGGGATTCACAGATACGCAGTATTTT.

As concerns this clone: At the DNA level, this CDR3 is encoded by other sequences in the same sample as well. The chain joins TRBV6-5 to TRBJ2-5, with 7 bases matching TRBD2. V dropped 2 bases and J dropped 3; count of bases not matched to a gene: 6. CDR3 length: 15 residues. Germline CDR1 MNHEY, CDR2 SVGAGI. Here the CDR3 reads CASSYGPGGKETQYF. DNA for the CDR3: TGTGCCAGCAGTTACGGTCCGGGGGGTAAAGAGACCCAGTACTTC.

V is TRBV4-1 and J is TRBJ1-4, with 8 nucleotides matching TRBD1. Germline-derived CDR1 and CDR2 are MGHRA and YSYEKL. The CDR3 loop spans 15 amino acids. Trimming took 4 bases from V and 6 from J; bases not matched to a gene: 7. CDR3 DNA: TGCGCCAGCAGCCCCGGACAGGGAAAAGATGAAAAACTGTTTTTT. Amino acids: CASSPGQGKDEKLFF.

V and J are TRBV2 and TRBJ2-2; D not resolved. Deletions cut 7 bases from V and 6 bases from J, with 9 bases between. Germline-derived CDR1 and CDR2 are SNHLY and FYNNEI. This CDR3 comprises 12 residues. CDR3 sequence (DNA): TGTGCCAGCATGGAGTCTGCCGGGGAGCTGTTTTTT. Translation: CASMESAGELFF.

This clone was detected only a few times. This chain uses TRBV29-1 with TRBJ2-7, with a possible D match to TRBD1 (6 bases). The CDR3 totals 11 residues. V dropped 4 bases and J dropped 5 bases, with 9 bases sitting between them. Per germline, CDR1 SQVTM and CDR2 ANQGSEA. CDR3 in amino acids: CSVGTGNEQYF. CDR3 nucleotide sequence: TGCAGCGTTGGAACAGGGAACGAGCAGTACTTC.

The chain uses TRBV6-5 and TRBJ2-1, with TRBD1 identical over 9 bases. CDR3 size: 14 residues. CDR1 MNHEY and CDR2 SVGAGI come from the germline V gene. Trimming removed 6 bases from V and 4 bases from J; junction bases left unmatched: 4. This CDR3 is CASSLTGGYNEQFF. The CDR3 DNA reads as TGTGCCAGCAGCCTGACAGGGGGATACAATGAGCAGTTCTTC.

The chain uses TRBV5-1 and TRBJ2-7, with TRBD2 matching 11 bases. Germline V gene lookup returns CDR1 SGHRS and CDR2 YFSETQ. The CDR3 has 16 residues. The V and J ends lost 4 bases and 0 bases, in that order; junction bases with no gene match: 6. DNA of the CDR3: TGCGCCAGCAGCCCCTCGACTAGCGGGGCCTCCTACGAGCAGTACTTC. This gives the protein CASSPSTSGASYEQYF.

The gene calls are TRBV7-4 and TRBJ1-6, with TRBD1 matching 9 bases. The CDR3 runs to 17 residues. Per germline, CDR1 SGHVT and CDR2 SQSDAQ. The V and J ends lost 3 bases and 1 base, in that order; junction bases with no gene match: 4. In nucleotides, the CDR3 is TGTGCCAGCAGCTTGGACAGGGGTGAATCCTATAATTCACCCCTCCACTTT. Its protein is CASSLDRGESYNSPLHF.

J is TRBJ2-5 and V is TRBV1; the tabulated D call, TRBD2, remains unverified against the DNA. TRBV1 is designated a pseudogene. The CDR3 is 17 residues long. The CDR3 sequence is CTSSPPPWVAGQETQYF. The CDR3 coding sequence is TGCACCAGCAGCCCACCCCCGTGGGTGGCGGGCCAAGAGACCCAGTACTTC.

The rearrangement joins TRBV4-3 to TRBJ2-7; TRBD2 is a possible D gene (6 bases). Trimming took off 4 bases at V and 2 bases at J, with 15 bases between the two ends. Germline V CDR1 and CDR2: LGHNA, YSLEER. The CDR3 sequence is 15 residues long. This CDR3 reads CASSPGTWGTYEQYF. For the CDR3, the DNA is TGCGCCAGCAGCCCCGGGACTTGGGGCACCTACGAGCAGTACTTC.

The J gene is TRBJ1-2, the V gene TRBV27, with a tentative D call TRBD1 (5 bases). The CDR3 length is 13 residues. Germline V gene lookup returns CDR1 MNHEY and CDR2 SMNVEV (reference sequence). V was trimmed by 7 bases and J by 7 bases, leaving 16 bases between them. DNA of the CDR3: TGTGCCAGCACCCAAAGGGCAGGGCTTGGCTACACCTTC. This translates into CASTQRAGLGYTF.

The sample holds one count of this clone. This rearrangement joins TRBV28 to TRBJ1-2; D gene uncertain. Between the trimmed V and J ends, which lost 7 bases and 5 bases, there was a span of 11 bases. This CDR3 is built from 12 residues. Germline V gene data show CDR1 as MDHEN and CDR2 as SYDVKM. CDR3 sequence (DNA): TGTGCCAGCACCCCCACGCGGTATGGCTACACCTTC. This gives the protein CASTPTRYGYTF.

J is TRBJ2-1 and V is TRBV4-3; 10 bases fit TRBD2. The CDR3 covers 16 residues. Germline values: CDR1 LGHNA, CDR2 YSLEER. J was trimmed by 3 bases and V by 0 bases; bases with no gene match: 2. Written as DNA, the CDR3 is TGCGCCAGCAGCCAAGAGGAGCGGGGGGGCTACAATGAGCAGTTCTTC. Protein product: CASSQEERGGYNEQFF.

This chain uses TRBV19 with TRBJ1-4, with D perhaps TRBD1 (6 bases). CDR3 length: 16 residues. The V end lost 3 bases, the J end lost 3 bases, and 14 bases lay between the germline ends. CDR1 and CDR2 (germline): LNHDA, SQIVND (reference sequence). The CDR3 loop reads CASSITAGASNEKLFF. In DNA, the CDR3 is TGTGCCAGTAGTATTACGGCAGGGGCATCTAATGAAAAACTGTTTTTT.

The table lists this clone with a few counts. The gene calls are TRBV11-3 and TRBJ2-3; D gene ambiguous. The CDR3 consists of 13 residues. The V end lost 6 bases, the J end lost 8 bases, and 15 bases lay between the germline ends. Germline V gives CDR1 SGHNT, CDR2 YENEEA. The CDR3 bases are TGTGCCAGCAGTTCAAATCCTATTACTACGCAGTATTTT. Protein sequence: CASSSNPITTQYF.

The gene calls are TRBV7-3 and TRBJ2-1, with a weak D call TRBD2 (5 bases). The CDR3 covers 12 residues. CDR1 is SGHTA and CDR2 is FQGTGA in the germline V gene. V was shortened by 5 bases and J by 9 bases, with 11 bases between the two germline ends. The CDR3, as DNA: TGTGCCAGCAGCCCCGGGGTAGGTGAGCAGTTCTTC. As protein: CASSPGVGEQFF.